These 30 T cell receptor beta chains came from one sample sequenced in a study of Ad26.COV2.S vaccination and SARS-CoV-2 variants. Regarding treatment: some 20 received Ad26.COV2.S at low or high dose, single or two shots; 5 received placebo; per-sample allocation not given. Day 63 after the first injection of vaccine or placebo was the sampling time. Libraries were prepared by immunoSEQ multiplex PCR; TCRdb keeps only in-frame clonotypes and omits some of them. The sample has roughly 700,000 clones; around 90% are singletons. Sequenced material: peripheral blood, taken in a trial of Ad26.COV2.S vaccine versus placebo. Source of these receptors: a person aged 18-60 years who received the Ad26.COV2.S COVID-19 vaccine or a placebo.

The J gene is TRBJ1-4, the V gene TRBV7-8, with 7 bases lining up with TRBD1. The length of the CDR3 is 16 residues. CDR1 and CDR2 from the germline V gene are SGHVS and FQNEAQ. Trimming removed 5 bases from V and 1 base from J; junction bases left unmatched: 7. DNA of the CDR3: TGTGCCAGCAGCGCTCGACAGGGAAAAACTAATGAAAAACTGTTTTTT. Its translation: CASSARQGKTNEKLFF.

The CDR3 nucleotides read TGTGCCAGCAGCTTAACCCTACCGACAGATGAAGCTTTCTTT. It codes for CASSLTLPTDEAFF. V gene TRBV7-9 combines with J gene TRBJ1-1, with D maybe TRBD1 (5 bases). This CDR3 region has 14 residues. CDR1 SEHNR and CDR2 FQNEAQ come from the germline V gene (reference sequence). The V end lost 2 bases, the J end lost 7 bases, and 14 bases lay between the germline ends. Full variable domain (missing parts from reference TRBV7-9 and TRBJ1-1): DTGVSQNPRHKITKRGQNVTFRCDPISEHNRLYWYRQTLGQGPEFLTYFQNEAQLEKSRLLSDRFSAERPKGSFSTLEIQRTEQGDSAMYLCASSLTLPTDEAFFGQGTRLTVV.

This chain links TRBV6-2 or TRBV6-3 with TRBJ1-5; possibly TRBD1 for D (6 bases). The CDR3 consists of 16 residues. Trimming left V 5 bases short and J 6 bases short, with 20 bases between. Germline CDR1 is MNHEY and CDR2 is SVGEGT. The CDR3 here is CASSQGLWARFQPQHF. The CDR3 DNA reads as TGTGCCAGCAGTCAGGGGCTGTGGGCTCGTTTTCAGCCCCAGCATTTT.

This clone was seen just once. V and J are TRBV10-3 and TRBJ2-7, with D hard to call. Germline CDR1 reads ENHRY; CDR2 reads SYGVKD. Trimming removed 2 bases from V and 3 bases from J, with 8 bases in between. The CDR3 is made up of 13 amino acids. The CDR3 coding sequence is TGTGCCATCAGTGAGCCTTGGGACTACGAGCAGTACTTC. As protein: CAISEPWDYEQYF.

The chain links TRBV7-9 to TRBJ2-3, with 8 bases that match TRBD2. Unmatched junction bases numbered 10, after V lost 1 base and J lost 4 bases. This CDR3 contains 17 residues. Germline CDR1 is SEHNR and CDR2 is FQNEAQ (reference sequence). The CDR3 protein is CASSLGDGLASADTQYF. The CDR3 bases are TGTGCCAGCAGCTTAGGTGATGGACTAGCTAGTGCAGATACGCAGTATTTT.

V and J are TRBV6-6 and TRBJ2-3, with TRBD2 matching 7 bases. This CDR3 comprises 12 residues. V lost 9 bases to trimming and J lost 4 bases; unmatched junction nucleotides: 4. Germline V gene lookup returns CDR1 MNHNY and CDR2 SVGAGI (reference sequence). CDR3 loop: CASGRAADTQYF. CDR3 nucleotide sequence: TGTGCCAGTGGGAGGGCCGCAGATACGCAGTATTTT.

This clone has more than one count but fewer than ten. V and J are TRBV10-3 and TRBJ2-7; 7 bases line up with TRBD1. Germline lookup yields CDR1 ENHRY and CDR2 SYGVKD. The V segment lost 6 bases and the J segment 0 bases; nucleotides outside the gene matches: 2. This CDR3 contains 13 residues. DNA for the CDR3: TGTGCCATCAGCCACAGGGGCTCCTACGAGCAGTACTTC. Residues: CAISHRGSYEQYF.

The V and J genes are TRBV6-5 and TRBJ2-7, with TRBD1 matching 8 bases. V gave up 6 bases and J gave up 2 bases; unmatched junction bases: 9. The CDR3 sequence is 15 residues long. Per the germline V gene, CDR1 is MNHEY and CDR2 is SVGAGI. DNA of the CDR3: TGTGCCAGCAGCTACCAGACAGGGGCAACCTACGAGCAGTACTTC. It codes for CASSYQTGATYEQYF.

CDR3 protein: CASSISTGWDGYTF. The CDR3 DNA follows: TGTGCCAGCAGCATTAGTACAGGGTGGGATGGCTACACCTTC. J is TRBJ1-2 and V is TRBV9, with D maybe TRBD1 (6 bases). V lost 4 bases and J 6 bases, leaving 16 bases between the germline ends. The CDR3 totals 14 residues. Looked up from germline, CDR1 is SGDLS and CDR2 is YYNGEE.

This chain links TRBV10-3 with TRBJ2-1; TRBD2 aligns across 9 bases. Germline V gives CDR1 ENHRY, CDR2 SYGVKD. This CDR3 is 15 amino acids long. The J segment lost 3 bases and the V segment lost 6 bases, leaving 6 bases of the junction unmatched. The CDR3 bases are TGTGCCATCAGCCTGCGGGAGGGGGACTACAATGAGCAGTTCTTC. It encodes CAISLREGDYNEQFF.

This chain uses TRBV3-1 (or the pseudogene TRBV3-2) with TRBJ1-2; a possible D gene is TRBD1 (6 bases). Per the germline V gene, CDR1 is LGHDT and CDR2 is YNNKEL (reference sequence). The CDR3 has 14 residues. The V gene lost 3 bases and the J gene lost 4 bases, with 12 bases spanning the gap. The chain's CDR3 is CASSQAGRGYGYTF. The CDR3 DNA follows: TGTGCCAGCAGCCAGGCGGGCAGGGGCTATGGCTACACCTTC.

This clone was counted only a few times. The chain combines TRBV15 with TRBJ2-6; D not certain. Trimming removed 0 bases from V and 3 bases from J, with 9 bases in between. The CDR3 loop spans 16 amino acids. The germline gives CDR1 LNHNV, CDR2 YYDKDF (reference sequence). CDR3 protein: CATSRDGDDGANVLTF. The CDR3 nucleotides read TGTGCCACCAGCAGAGATGGTGATGATGGGGCCAACGTCCTGACTTTC.

The chain carries TRBV5-1 and TRBJ1-2; D unresolved. The germline CDR1 and CDR2 sequences are SGHRS and YFSETQ. V lost 0 bases, J lost 0 bases, and 9 bases lay in between. The CDR3 runs 15 residues. CDR3 region: CASSLDSPPNYGYTF. Here the CDR3 DNA reads TGCGCCAGCAGCTTGGACAGCCCCCCTAACTATGGCTACACCTTC. Full variable domain (remainder filled in from reference TRBV5-1 and TRBJ1-2): KAGVTQTPRYLIKTRGQQVTLSCSPISGHRSVSWYQQTPGQGLQFLFEYFSETQRNKGNFPGRFSGRQFSNSRSEMNVSTLELGDSALYLCASSLDSPPNYGYTFGSGTRLTVV.

The rearrangement links TRBV20-1 to TRBJ2-1, with D possibly TRBD1 on 5 matching bases. The germline CDR1 and CDR2 sequences are DFQATT and SNEGSKA (reference sequence). Trimming pared 7 bases from V and 4 bases from J, leaving 8 bases between. The CDR3 sequence is 11 residues long. The CDR3 region has the DNA TGCAGTGTTCAGGGATACAATGAGCAGTTCTTC. Protein sequence: CSVQGYNEQFF.

The chain uses TRBV4-3 and TRBJ1-3; no definite D call. The germline CDR1 and CDR2 sequences are LGHNA and YSLEER. Trimming removed 2 bases at V and 1 base at J, with 18 bases between. The CDR3 totals 18 residues. This CDR3 is CASSQTPGLVTSGNTIYF. CDR3 DNA sequence: TGCGCCAGCAGCCAAACCCCCGGCTTAGTCACTTCTGGAAACACCATATATTTT.

The chain combines TRBV23-1 with TRBJ2-2; TRBD1 matches at 7 bases. TRBV23-1 is an open reading frame, and its role is uncertain. The CDR3 spans 16 residues. The junction had 6 bases not matched to a gene; V was cut back by 4 bases and J by 1 base. The CDR3 region is CASSRLGQKNTGELFF. CDR3 nucleotide sequence: TGCGCCAGCAGTCGATTGGGACAGAAGAACACCGGGGAGCTGTTTTTT.

The chain joins TRBV7-2 to TRBJ2-7; D is undetermined. Germline-derived CDR1 and CDR2 are SGHTA and FQGNSA. The CDR3 totals 12 residues. V lost 5 bases to trimming and J lost 1 base, with 6 bases between them. DNA of the CDR3: TGTGCCAGCAGCGCTAAATCCTACGAGCAGTACTTC. Encoded protein: CASSAKSYEQYF.

This clone has just one count. The sample holds other DNA sequences that translate to the same CDR3. The genes are TRBV2 and TRBJ2-7, with 9 bases lining up with TRBD2. The V segment lost 4 bases and the J segment 0 bases; nucleotides outside the gene matches: 1. The length of the CDR3 is 14 residues. From germline, CDR1 is SNHLY and CDR2 FYNNEI. In DNA form, the CDR3 reads TGTGCCAGCAGTGGACTAGCGGCCTCCTACGAGCAGTACTTC. This encodes CASSGLAASYEQYF. Looking up the rest from reference TRBV2 and TRBJ2-7 gives the full variable domain: EPEVTQTPSHQVTQMGQEVILRCVPISNHLYFYWYRQILGQKVEFLVSFYNNEISEKSEIFDDQFSVERPDGSNFTLKIRSTKLEDSAMYFCASSGLAASYEQYFGPGTRLTVT.

This rearrangement joins TRBV12-3 or TRBV12-4 to TRBJ2-5; tentative D call: TRBD1 (5 bases). Trimming took 3 bases from V and 6 from J, leaving 11 bases between them. The CDR3 is 13 residues long. The CDR3 DNA is TGTGCCAGCAGTTTCATGGCAGGGAAGACCCAGTACTTC. It is translated as CASSFMAGKTQYF.

This clone came up a few times. The V and J genes are TRBV5-1 and TRBJ1-6; the D gene is possibly TRBD1 (6 bases). Trimming removed 6 bases from V and 8 bases from J, with 12 bases in between. The CDR3 is 13 amino acids. Germline lookup yields CDR1 SGHRS and CDR2 YFSETQ. The CDR3 DNA sequence: TGCGCCAGCACGGACAGCGTTGATTCACCCCTCCACTTT. Translating gives CASTDSVDSPLHF.

The CDR3 nucleotides are TGTGCCAGCAGCCAAGTAGGACAGATGAACACTGAAGCTTTCTTT. Amino acid sequence: CASSQVGQMNTEAFF. V and J are TRBV3-1 (or the pseudogene TRBV3-2) and TRBJ1-1, with D possibly being TRBD1 (6 bases). This CDR3 comprises 15 residues. The germline V gene has CDR1 LGHDT and CDR2 YNNKEL (reference sequence). The ends were cut back, 1 base at V and 0 bases at J, with 9 bases in the middle.

The chain carries TRBV18 and TRBJ2-5; D gene ambiguous. The CDR3 has 14 amino acids. Germline V lookup: CDR1 KGHSH, CDR2 LQKENI. The ends were cut back, 6 bases at V and 1 base at J, with 12 bases in the middle. The CDR3 sequence: CASSTIRGQETQYF. In DNA form, the CDR3 reads TGTGCCAGCTCTACCATTCGAGGCCAAGAGACCCAGTACTTC.

The V call is TRBV18, the J call TRBJ1-1; 9 bases line up with TRBD1. Germline V lookup: CDR1 KGHSH, CDR2 LQKENI. Unmatched junction bases numbered 5, after V lost 4 bases and J lost 5 bases. This CDR3 is built from 14 residues. CDR3 nucleotides: TGTGCCAGCTCACAACAGACAGGGGGGACTGAAGCTTTCTTT. This encodes CASSQQTGGTEAFF.

The V gene is TRBV6-5, the J gene TRBJ1-6; TRBD1 matches at 11 bases. The trim removed 4 bases at V and 6 bases at J, leaving 5 bases unmatched. Germline V CDR1 and CDR2: MNHEY, SVGAGI. The CDR3 is 16 residues long. The CDR3 nucleotides read TGTGCCAGCAGTTCCGGACAGGGGGCGCGTAATTCACCCCTCCACTTT. It translates to CASSSGQGARNSPLHF.

The V gene is TRBV6-5, the J gene TRBJ1-5, with 7 nucleotides matching TRBD1. The J segment lost 7 bases and the V segment lost 4 bases, leaving 4 bases of the junction unmatched. This CDR3 spans 13 amino acids. Germline assignment: CDR1 MNHEY and CDR2 SVGAGI. The CDR3 protein is CASSSVQGQPQHF. CDR3 DNA sequence: TGTGCCAGCAGTTCAGTACAGGGGCAGCCCCAGCATTTT.

The CDR3 is CAISGSANYGYTF. The CDR3 DNA is TGTGCCATCAGTGGTTCGGCTAACTATGGCTACACCTTC. The V gene is TRBV10-3, the J gene TRBJ1-2, with D hard to call. V dropped 4 bases and J dropped 0 bases, with 6 bases sitting between them. Germline-derived CDR1 and CDR2 are ENHRY and SYGVKD. The CDR3 sequence is 13 residues long.

The rearrangement uses TRBV3-1 (or the pseudogene TRBV3-2) and TRBJ2-2; D may be TRBD2 (6 bases). The CDR3 consists of 17 residues. Germline CDR1 and CDR2: LGHDT and YNNKEL (reference sequence). Deletions cut 0 bases from V and 0 bases from J, with 11 bases between. CDR3 residues: CASSQDLKRANTGELFF. The CDR3 DNA reads as TGTGCCAGCAGCCAAGATCTTAAGCGGGCGAACACCGGGGAGCTGTTTTTT.

This chain connects TRBV27 to TRBJ2-5; weak D call: TRBD2 (6 bases). CDR1 is MNHEY, CDR2 SMNVEV, per germline (reference sequence). The CDR3 runs 15 residues. Trimming shortened V by 5 bases and J by 1 base, and 14 bases separated the two germline ends. DNA of the CDR3: TGTGCCAGCAGTGCCCAACTAGCAGCCCAAGAGACCCAGTACTTC. This gives the protein CASSAQLAAQETQYF.

The genes are TRBV7-6 and TRBJ2-2; 8 bases are a match to TRBD2. V trimming: 2 bases; J trimming: 5 bases; junction bases outside the gene matches: 7. This CDR3 has 16 residues. Germline CDR1 and CDR2: SGHVS and FNYEAQ. The CDR3 bases are TGTGCCAGCAGCTTACAGGGGACTAGTGGTACCGGGGAGCTGTTTTTT. Translated, it gives CASSLQGTSGTGELFF.

V and J are TRBV5-1 and TRBJ2-7; tentatively, D is TRBD1 (5 bases). Germline assignment: CDR1 SGHRS and CDR2 YFSETQ. This CDR3 is 16 amino acids long. Trimming took off 0 bases at V and 0 bases at J, with 13 bases between the two ends. In nucleotides, the CDR3 is TGCGCCAGCAGCTTGGGGGGCGACACATACTCCTACGAGCAGTACTTC. Translated: CASSLGGDTYSYEQYF. Combining the CDR3 with reference TRBV5-1 and TRBJ2-7 gives the whole variable domain KAGVTQTPRYLIKTRGQQVTLSCSPISGHRSVSWYQQTPGQGLQFLFEYFSETQRNKGNFPGRFSGRQFSNSRSEMNVSTLELGDSALYLCASSLGGDTYSYEQYFGPGTRLTVT.